Below, 26 T cell receptor beta chains from the same sample are listed, as sequenced in a study of long-term antiretroviral therapy in people with HIV. Run at survey level, the immunoSEQ assay was version v3.0. This table comes from immunoSEQ multiplex PCR, and its TCRdb copy is limited to in-frame clones, with some not included. The sample includes some 23,000 clones, around 79% of them seen just once. The specimen was unsorted PBMCs, collected 1.2 years after starting antiretroviral therapy. The origin of the receptors is a woman in her thirties or forties with HIV.

The chain joins TRBV9 to TRBJ1-2; 7 bases fit TRBD1. Germline loops: CDR1 SGDLS, CDR2 YYNGEE. The CDR3 sequence is 14 residues long. V gave up 3 bases and J gave up 4 bases; unmatched junction bases: 6. The CDR3 region is CASSGGDSLYGYTF. CDR3 sequence (DNA): TGTGCCAGCAGCGGCGGGGACAGCCTCTATGGCTACACCTTC. Full variable domain (outside the CDR3, taken from reference TRBV9 and TRBJ1-2): DSGVTQTPKHLITATGQRVTLRCSPRSGDLSVYWYQQSLDQGLQFLIQYYNGEERAKGNILERFSAQQFPDLHSELNLSSLELGDSALYFCASSGGDSLYGYTFGSGTRLTVV.

The chain has TRBV5-1 and TRBJ2-6; unclear D gene. Trimming took off 0 bases at V and 0 bases at J, with 16 bases between the two ends. Germline values: CDR1 SGHRS, CDR2 YFSETQ. The CDR3 extends over 19 amino acids. CDR3 in amino acids: CASSLVQFATFSGANVLTF. In DNA, the CDR3 is TGCGCCAGCAGCTTGGTACAGTTCGCCACGTTCTCTGGGGCCAACGTCCTGACTTTC.

Only a few counts were recorded for this clone. The chain combines TRBV2 with TRBJ2-7; possible D gene TRBD1, 5 bases. CDR3 length: 14 residues. Looked up from germline, CDR1 is SNHLY and CDR2 is FYNNEI. V lost 2 bases and J 5 bases, leaving 13 bases between the germline ends. The CDR3 bases are TGTGCCAGCAGTGAAATTGGGGCAGCAGACGAGCAGTACTTC. Protein: CASSEIGAADEQYF.

The chain joins TRBV19 to TRBJ2-7, with D perhaps TRBD1 (5 bases). CDR3 size: 12 residues. Germline V CDR1 and CDR2: LNHDA, SQIVND (reference sequence). The germline V and J ends were trimmed by 2 bases and 6 bases, with 8 bases remaining between them. The CDR3, as DNA: TGTGCCAGTAGTATACAGGGCGGCGAGCAGTACTTC. Residues: CASSIQGGEQYF.

CDR3 nucleotide sequence: TGCGCCAGCACAGGGGTGGAGAGCAATCAGCCCCAGCATTTT. Protein sequence: CASTGVESNQPQHF. This rearrangement joins TRBV10-2 to TRBJ1-5; D perhaps matches TRBD1 (6 bases). Looked up from germline, CDR1 is WSHSY and CDR2 is SAAADI. The CDR3 totals 14 residues. The V and J ends lost 7 bases and 1 base respectively, with 11 bases between them.

The gene calls are TRBV5-1 and TRBJ2-7; 9 nucleotides agree with TRBD1. V dropped 2 bases and J dropped 6; count of bases not matched to a gene: 9. The CDR3 has 15 residues. Germline CDR1 and CDR2: SGHRS and YFSETQ. The CDR3 region has the DNA TGCGCCAGCAGCTTTAACCGGGACAGGGTGTCCGAGCAGTACTTC. This sequence encodes CASSFNRDRVSEQYF.

The chain carries TRBV27 and TRBJ2-2; no clear D gene. The germline V gene encodes CDR1 MNHEY and CDR2 SMNVEV (reference sequence). V was pared by 5 bases and J by 1 base, with 5 bases between. The CDR3 covers 13 residues. CDR3 loop: CASSRQNTGELFF. Here the CDR3 DNA reads TGTGCCAGCAGTCGGCAGAACACCGGGGAGCTGTTTTTT.

Relative to its sample, this clone is medium-sized. This sequence joins TRBV9 and TRBJ2-1, with 9 bases lining up with TRBD2. V dropped 3 bases and J dropped 1; count of bases not matched to a gene: 8. This CDR3 is 17 amino acids long. Germline assignment: CDR1 SGDLS and CDR2 YYNGEE. In nucleotides, the CDR3 is TGTGCCAGCAGCGAGACGTTAGCGGGAGTTTCCTACAATGAGCAGTTCTTC. Residues: CASSETLAGVSYNEQFF.

The V and J genes are TRBV15 and TRBJ2-4, with unresolved D. Germline loops: CDR1 LNHNV, CDR2 YYDKDF (reference sequence). The V and J ends lost 5 bases and 0 bases respectively, with 17 bases between them. This CDR3 is built from 17 residues. The CDR3 spells CATSSGQATLAKNIQYF. In DNA, the CDR3 is TGTGCCACCAGCTCTGGGCAGGCCACTTTAGCCAAAAACATTCAGTACTTC.

The genes are TRBV9 and TRBJ1-2; maybe TRBD1 (5 bases). The CDR3 runs to 12 residues. CDR1 is SGDLS and CDR2 is YYNGEE in the germline V gene. V lost 0 bases, J lost 5 bases, and 5 bases lay in between. As DNA, the CDR3 is TGTGCCAGCAGCGTAGGGGGGTATGGCTACACCTTC. Translating gives CASSVGGYGYTF.

The V gene is TRBV15, the J gene TRBJ2-1, with a possible D match to TRBD2 (7 bases). Between the trimmed V and J ends, which lost 8 bases and 6 bases, there was a span of 20 bases. Germline V gene data show CDR1 as LNHNV and CDR2 as YYDKDF (reference sequence). This CDR3 region has 15 residues. The CDR3 DNA is TGTGCCACCGCATCTAGCTGGGGGGGGGCCAATGAGCAGTTCTTC. The encoded protein is CATASSWGGANEQFF.

The J gene is TRBJ2-2, the V gene TRBV5-6; perhaps TRBD2 as D (6 bases). V lost 0 bases, J lost 2 bases, and 11 bases lay in between. The CDR3 length is 16 residues. In germline, CDR1 is SGHDT, CDR2 YYEEEE. CDR3 sequence reads: CASSLVGGFNTGELFF. Written as DNA, the CDR3 is TGTGCCAGCAGCTTGGTAGGAGGGTTTAACACCGGGGAGCTGTTTTTT.

This clone appeared a few times. Other DNA sequences in the sample encode the same CDR3. The rearrangement uses TRBV30 and TRBJ1-5, with D unclear. This CDR3 is 11 amino acids long. The V end was cut by 0 bases, the J end by 6 bases, with 3 bases between. Germline assignment: CDR1 GTSNPN and CDR2 SVGIG (reference sequence). The CDR3 bases are TGTGCCTGGAGTGTTGGTCAGCCCCAGCATTTT. Protein: CAWSVGQPQHF.

CDR3 loop: CASRDAIATRYNEKLFF. In nucleotides, the CDR3 is TGTGCCAGCAGGGACGCAATAGCTACAAGGTATAATGAAAAACTGTTTTTT. V is TRBV21-1 and J is TRBJ1-4. TRBV21-1 is classified as a pseudogene. This CDR3 region has 17 residues.

The CDR3 loop is CAWVGEIAAFF. The CDR3 DNA reads TGTGCCTGGGTCGGGGAGATTGCCGCTTTCTTT. The chain carries TRBV30 and TRBJ1-1; D call uncertain. With 5 bases removed from V and 11 bases from J, the gap between germline ends came to 15 bases. CDR1 and CDR2 (germline): GTSNPN, SVGIG (reference sequence). This CDR3 spans 11 amino acids.

The sample holds a few counts of this clone. The J gene is TRBJ2-7, the V gene TRBV7-9; D unclear. Trimming removed 4 bases at V and 7 bases at J, with 17 bases between. The germline V gene encodes CDR1 SEHNR and CDR2 FQNEAQ (reference sequence). The length of the CDR3 is 14 residues. In nucleotides, the CDR3 is TGTGCCAGCAGCTGGGCAGGTCCGGTGGGGGAGCAGTACTTC. This sequence encodes CASSWAGPVGEQYF.

This chain connects TRBV27 to TRBJ1-1, with 7 bases aligning to TRBD1. The V and J ends lost 6 bases and 4 bases, in that order; junction bases with no gene match: 8. Per germline, CDR1 MNHEY and CDR2 SMNVEV (reference sequence). CDR3 length: 14 amino acids. CDR3 nucleotide sequence: TGTGCCAGCAGGCCCAACAGGGGTGGCACTGAAGCTTTCTTT. This sequence encodes CASRPNRGGTEAFF.

The rearrangement uses TRBV5-4 and TRBJ2-7, with D tentatively TRBD2 (5 bases). CDR1 SGHNT and CDR2 YYREEE come from the germline V gene (reference sequence). The V gene lost 0 bases and the J gene lost 3 bases, with 13 bases spanning the gap. This CDR3 spans 15 amino acids. CDR3 nucleotides: TGTGCCAGCAGCTTGGACGATGTCGGGGTCTACGAGCAGTACTTC. Encoded protein: CASSLDDVGVYEQYF.

The V and J genes are TRBV27 and TRBJ1-2, with 9 bases lining up with TRBD1. This CDR3 contains 15 residues. Losses at the gene ends were 6 bases for V and 8 bases for J; bases not matched to a gene: 13. CDR1 MNHEY and CDR2 SMNVEV come from the germline V gene (reference sequence). Here the CDR3 DNA reads TGTGCCAGCAGCCCCTTCCGACAGGGGGAAGGGGGCTACACCTTC. It is translated as CASSPFRQGEGGYTF.

This clone was detected once. This chain links TRBV6-5 with TRBJ1-2; 7 nucleotides align to TRBD1. In germline, CDR1 is MNHEY, CDR2 SVGAGI. V dropped 6 bases and J dropped 3; count of bases not matched to a gene: 10. CDR3 length equals 15 residues. DNA for the CDR3: TGTGCCAGCAGAAGGGACAGCTCCTCTTACTATGGCTACACCTTC. This codes for CASRRDSSSYYGYTF.

This sequence joins TRBV19 and TRBJ1-5, with unresolved D. CDR3 size: 13 residues. Germline V gives CDR1 LNHDA, CDR2 SQIVND (reference sequence). Trimming pared 2 bases from V and 2 bases from J, leaving 4 bases between. The chain's CDR3 is CASSIWGNQPQHF. The CDR3 DNA follows: TGTGCCAGTAGTATATGGGGCAATCAGCCCCAGCATTTT.

V is TRBV6-5 and J is TRBJ2-7; 10 bases fit TRBD1. Unmatched junction bases numbered 9, after V lost 4 bases and J lost 6 bases. The CDR3 contains 15 residues. Germline V gene data show CDR1 as MNHEY and CDR2 as SVGAGI. CDR3: CASSLLGTGAGEQYF. The DNA for the CDR3 is TGTGCCAGCAGTTTACTCGGGACAGGGGCTGGCGAGCAGTACTTC.

This chain connects TRBV30 to TRBJ1-5, with 9 bases fitting TRBD1. The V gene end was trimmed by 3 bases and the J gene end by 12 bases; junction bases not matched to a gene: 12. Germline loops: CDR1 GTSNPN, CDR2 SVGIG (reference sequence). This CDR3 contains 14 residues. CDR3 protein: CAWSPSGTGLFQHF. The CDR3 DNA follows: TGTGCCTGGAGCCCTAGCGGGACAGGGCTTTTCCAGCATTTT. Supplemented by reference TRBV30 and TRBJ1-5, the full variable domain reads SQTIHQWPATLVQPVGSPLSLECTVEGTSNPNLYWYRQAAGRGLQLLFYSVGIGQISSEVPQNLSASRPQDRQFILSSKKLLLSDSGFYLCAWSPSGTGLFQHFGDGTRLSIL.

The chain has TRBV5-1 and TRBJ2-2; TRBD1 matches 8 bases. Germline V gene lookup returns CDR1 SGHRS and CDR2 YFSETQ. CDR3 size: 15 residues. J was trimmed by 6 bases and V by 4 bases; bases with no gene match: 8. The CDR3 coding sequence is TGCGCCAGCAGCCCGGACAGGGTGGGCGCCGGGGAGCTGTTTTTT. Amino acids: CASSPDRVGAGELFF.

The chain links TRBV11-2 to TRBJ2-7; D is undetermined. The CDR3 runs 14 residues. Germline V gene lookup returns CDR1 SGHAT and CDR2 FQNNGV. The ends were cut back, 1 base at V and 1 base at J, with 8 bases in the middle. This CDR3 reads CASSLGVGSYEQYF. CDR3 DNA: TGTGCCAGCAGCTTAGGAGTGGGGTCCTACGAGCAGTACTTC.

The rearrangement joins TRBV5-1 to TRBJ1-6; possibly TRBD1 for D (6 bases). V lost 1 base and J 6 bases, leaving 11 bases between the germline ends. The germline V gene encodes CDR1 SGHRS and CDR2 YFSETQ. CDR3 length equals 15 residues. CDR3 region: CASSLIGGSNSPLHF. The CDR3, as DNA: TGCGCCAGCAGCTTGATAGGGGGAAGTAATTCACCCCTCCACTTT.